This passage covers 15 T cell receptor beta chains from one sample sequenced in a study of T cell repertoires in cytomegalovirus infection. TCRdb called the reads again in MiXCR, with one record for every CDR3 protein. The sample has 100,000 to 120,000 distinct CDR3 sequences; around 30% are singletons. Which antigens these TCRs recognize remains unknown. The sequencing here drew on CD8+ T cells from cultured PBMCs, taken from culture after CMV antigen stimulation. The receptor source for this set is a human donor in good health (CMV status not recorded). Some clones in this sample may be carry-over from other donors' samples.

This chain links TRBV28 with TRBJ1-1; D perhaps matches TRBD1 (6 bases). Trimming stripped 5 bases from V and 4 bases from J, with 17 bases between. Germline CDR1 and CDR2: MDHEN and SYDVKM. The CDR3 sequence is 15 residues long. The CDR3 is CASSPNRVFGTEAFF. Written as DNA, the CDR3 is TGTGCCAGCAGTCCAAACAGGGTTTTTGGCACTGAAGCTTTCTTT.

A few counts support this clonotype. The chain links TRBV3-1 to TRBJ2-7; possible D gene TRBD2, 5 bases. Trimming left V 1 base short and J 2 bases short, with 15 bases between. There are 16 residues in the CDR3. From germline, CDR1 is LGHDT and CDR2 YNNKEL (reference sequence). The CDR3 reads CASSQVEGRSPYEQYF. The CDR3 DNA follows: TGTGCCAGCAGCCAAGTCGAGGGCCGTTCCCCCTACGAGCAGTACTTC.

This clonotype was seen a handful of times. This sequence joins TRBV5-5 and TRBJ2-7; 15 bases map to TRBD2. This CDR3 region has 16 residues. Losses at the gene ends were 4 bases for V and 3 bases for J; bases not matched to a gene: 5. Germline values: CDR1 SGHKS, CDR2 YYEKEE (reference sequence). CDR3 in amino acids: CASSPGLAGGLYEQYF. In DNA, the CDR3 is TGTGCCAGCAGCCCGGGACTAGCGGGGGGCCTCTACGAGCAGTACTTC.

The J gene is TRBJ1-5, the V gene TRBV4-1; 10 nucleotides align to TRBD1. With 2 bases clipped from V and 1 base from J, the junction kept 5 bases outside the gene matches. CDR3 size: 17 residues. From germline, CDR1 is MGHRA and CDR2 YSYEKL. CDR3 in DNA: TGCGCCAGCAGCCAACGACAGGGGGCGCGGAGCAATCAGCCCCAGCATTTT. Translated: CASSQRQGARSNQPQHF.

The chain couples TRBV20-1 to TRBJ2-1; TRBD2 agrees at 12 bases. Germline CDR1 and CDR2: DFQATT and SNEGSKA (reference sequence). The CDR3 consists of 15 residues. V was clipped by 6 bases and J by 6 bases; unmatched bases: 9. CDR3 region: CSAKPLAGGPNEQFF. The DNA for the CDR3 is TGCAGTGCAAAACCTCTAGCGGGGGGGCCCAATGAGCAGTTCTTC.

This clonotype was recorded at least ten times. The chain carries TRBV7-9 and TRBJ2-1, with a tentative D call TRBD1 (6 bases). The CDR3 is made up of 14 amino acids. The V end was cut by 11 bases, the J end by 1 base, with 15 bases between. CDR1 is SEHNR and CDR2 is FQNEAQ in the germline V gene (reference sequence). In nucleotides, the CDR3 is TGTGCCTATTCTCCAGGGGAATCCTACAATGAGCAGTTCTTC. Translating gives CAYSPGESYNEQFF.

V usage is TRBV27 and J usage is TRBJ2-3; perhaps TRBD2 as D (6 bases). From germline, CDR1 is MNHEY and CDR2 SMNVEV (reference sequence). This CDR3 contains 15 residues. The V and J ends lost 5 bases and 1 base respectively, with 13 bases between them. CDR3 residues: CASSRDGGGTDTQYF. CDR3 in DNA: TGTGCCAGCAGTCGAGACGGGGGTGGCACAGATACGCAGTATTTT.

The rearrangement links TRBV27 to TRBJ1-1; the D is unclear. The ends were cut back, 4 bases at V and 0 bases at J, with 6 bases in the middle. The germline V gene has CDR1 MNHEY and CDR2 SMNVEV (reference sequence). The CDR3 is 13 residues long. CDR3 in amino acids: CASSSTMNTEAFF. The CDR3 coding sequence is TGTGCCAGCAGTTCAACCATGAACACTGAAGCTTTCTTT.

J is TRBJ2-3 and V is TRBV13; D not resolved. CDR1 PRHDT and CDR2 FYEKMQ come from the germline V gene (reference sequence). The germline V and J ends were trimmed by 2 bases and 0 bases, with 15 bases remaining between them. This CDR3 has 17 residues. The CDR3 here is CASSLFGGYSSTDTQYF. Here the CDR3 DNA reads TGTGCCAGCAGCTTATTCGGTGGATATTCTAGCACAGATACGCAGTATTTT.

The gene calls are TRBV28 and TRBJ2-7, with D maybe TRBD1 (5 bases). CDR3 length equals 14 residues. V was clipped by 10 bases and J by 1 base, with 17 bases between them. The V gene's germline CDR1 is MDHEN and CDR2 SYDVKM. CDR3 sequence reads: CAIEFGQGSYEQYF. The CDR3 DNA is TGTGCCATCGAATTCGGGCAGGGATCCTACGAGCAGTACTTC.

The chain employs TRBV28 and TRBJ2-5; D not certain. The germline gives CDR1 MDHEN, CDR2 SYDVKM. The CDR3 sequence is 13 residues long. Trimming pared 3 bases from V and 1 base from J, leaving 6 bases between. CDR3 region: CASSLGIQETQYF. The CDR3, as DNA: TGTGCCAGCAGTTTGGGGATCCAAGAGACCCAGTACTTC. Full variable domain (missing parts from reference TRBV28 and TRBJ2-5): DVKVTQSSRYLVKRTGEKVFLECVQDMDHENMFWYRQDPGLGLRLIYFSYDVKMKEKGDIPEGYSVSREKKERFSLILESASTNQTSMYLCASSLGIQETQYFGPGTRLLVL.

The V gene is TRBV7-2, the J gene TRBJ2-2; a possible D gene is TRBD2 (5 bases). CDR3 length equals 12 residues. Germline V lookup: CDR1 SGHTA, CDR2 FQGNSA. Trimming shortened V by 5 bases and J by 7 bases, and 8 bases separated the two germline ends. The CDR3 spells CASSRTSGELFF. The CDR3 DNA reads TGTGCCAGCAGCCGTACTAGCGGGGAGCTGTTTTTT.

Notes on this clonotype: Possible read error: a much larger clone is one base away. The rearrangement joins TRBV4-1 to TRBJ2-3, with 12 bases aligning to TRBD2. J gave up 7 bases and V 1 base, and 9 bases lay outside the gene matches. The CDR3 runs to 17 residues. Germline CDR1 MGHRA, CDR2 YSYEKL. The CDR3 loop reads CASSQGLLAGGTNTQYF. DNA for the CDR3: TGCGCCAGCAGCCAAGGTCTACTAGCGGGGGGCACGAATACGCAGTATTTT.

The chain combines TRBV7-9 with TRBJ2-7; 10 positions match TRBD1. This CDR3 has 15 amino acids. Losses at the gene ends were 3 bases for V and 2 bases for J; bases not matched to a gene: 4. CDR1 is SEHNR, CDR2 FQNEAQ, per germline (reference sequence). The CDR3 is CASSFPGQGTYEQYF. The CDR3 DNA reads TGTGCCAGCAGCTTCCCGGGACAGGGGACCTACGAGCAGTACTTC. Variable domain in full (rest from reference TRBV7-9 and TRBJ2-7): DTGVSQNPRHKITKRGQNVTFRCDPISEHNRLYWYRQTLGQGPEFLTYFQNEAQLEKSRLLSDRFSAERPKGSFSTLEIQRTEQGDSAMYLCASSFPGQGTYEQYFGPGTRLTVT.

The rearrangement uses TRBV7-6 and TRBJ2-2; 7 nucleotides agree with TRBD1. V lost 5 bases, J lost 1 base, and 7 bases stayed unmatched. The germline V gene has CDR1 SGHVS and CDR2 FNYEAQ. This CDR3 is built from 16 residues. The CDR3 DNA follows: TGTGCCAGCAGCCAGGGACAGCTTATGAACACCGGGGAGCTGTTTTTT. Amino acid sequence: CASSQGQLMNTGELFF. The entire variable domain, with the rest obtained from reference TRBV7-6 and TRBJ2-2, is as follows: GAGVSQSPRYKVTKRGQDVALRCDPISGHVSLYWYRQALGQGPEFLTYFNYEAQQDKSGLPNDRFSAERPEGSISTLTIQRTEQRDSAMYRCASSQGQLMNTGELFFGEGSRLTVL.